The T cell receptor (beta chain) under discussion was sequenced for a study of chemoradiotherapy in HPV16-positive cancers. Notes on the study in general: Candidate HPV-specific clones and E7-related TCR motifs grew in tumor during treatment.

Samples were taken several times over chemoradiotherapy. This table comes from immunoSEQ multiplex PCR, and its TCRdb copy is limited to in-frame clones, with some not included. The table lists around 5,000 clones, about 86% of them singletons, with over 2% in the top ten. Concerning this clone: No antigen is known for it.

Germline values: CDR1 MDHEN, CDR2 SYDVKM. The CDR3 covers 13 residues. The V gene lost 4 bases and the J gene lost 1 base, with 5 bases spanning the gap. Sequenced here: tumor tissue, sampled from a patient who underwent chemoradiotherapy. The clonotype originates from a human donor with HPV-associated anogenital cancer. The chain links TRBV28 to TRBJ1-5; unclear D gene. The CDR3 here is CASSSTSNQPQHF. The CDR3 nucleotides read TGTGCCAGCAGTTCTACGAGCAATCAGCCCCAGCATTTT.